Presented here are 29 T cell receptor beta chains from one specimen sequenced in a study of identical twins (dated by TCRdb to about 2016). The receptor library was made with 5' RACE. The sequencer listed for this sample is Illumina HiSeq 2000. TCRdb ran its own pipeline on the public reads, namely fastp trimming at Q25 and MiXCR clone calling, and kept in-frame beta chains. Under each unique CDR3 protein, matching rows form one entry showing the most common genes and DNA. Within this sample are 1.5 million or so distinct CDR3 sequences, with about 31% of them counted one time only. Less than 0.35% of the sample lies in the top ten. Specimen: cord blood. Receptors were obtained from a newborn girl in good health.

About this clonotype itself: Mismatch with germline at one junction end may stem from a read error. The chain links TRBV2 to TRBJ1-4; 7 positions match TRBD1. The germline gives CDR1 SNHLY, CDR2 FYNNEI. This CDR3 is 20 amino acids long. This CDR3 is CVSSETPLSGTATTNEKLFF. For the CDR3, the DNA is TGTGTCAGCAGTGAAACGCCTCTCTCCGGGACAGCCACAACTAATGAAAAACTGTTTTTT.

The V gene is TRBV20-1, the J gene TRBJ2-1; TRBD2 matches 10 bases. Trimming cost V 3 bases and J 4 bases; bases outside gene matches: 6. The CDR3 has 15 residues. Germline values: CDR1 DFQATT, CDR2 SNEGSKA (reference sequence). The chain's CDR3 is CSASSIAGGYNEQFF. The DNA of the CDR3 is TGCAGTGCTAGTTCGATAGCGGGGGGTTACAATGAGCAGTTCTTC.

The count of this clonotype is one. The chain links TRBV10-3 to TRBJ1-1; 7 nucleotides align to TRBD1. The CDR3 totals 14 residues. J lost 2 bases, V lost 7 bases, and 7 bases had no gene match. Germline assignment: CDR1 ENHRY and CDR2 SYGVKD. CDR3 in DNA: TGTGCCATCAAGGGACGACAGGGAAACACTGAAGCTTTCTTT. Amino acid sequence: CAIKGRQGNTEAFF.

This clonotype appeared a few times. The rearrangement links TRBV20-1 to TRBJ1-1, with 7 bases lining up with TRBD1. CDR1 is DFQATT, CDR2 SNEGSKA, per germline (reference sequence). The ends lost 6 bases at V and 4 bases at J; junction bases unmatched: 5. CDR3 length: 12 amino acids. The CDR3 sequence is CSAGQASTEAFF. CDR3 sequence (DNA): TGCAGTGCCGGACAGGCCAGCACTGAAGCTTTCTTT.

This clonotype was observed many times. This chain connects TRBV5-1 to TRBJ2-7, with 8 bases that match TRBD2. With 0 bases clipped from V and 3 bases from J, the junction kept 2 bases outside the gene matches. CDR1 SGHRS and CDR2 YFSETQ come from the germline V gene. The CDR3 consists of 14 residues. The CDR3 coding sequence is TGCGCCAGCAGCTTGGGACTAGCGATCTACGAGCAGTACTTC. It translates to CASSLGLAIYEQYF.

The chain employs TRBV6-5 and TRBJ1-1, with a weak D call TRBD1 (5 bases). V lost 6 bases and J 4 bases, leaving 9 bases between the germline ends. Looked up from germline, CDR1 is MNHEY and CDR2 is SVGAGI. The CDR3 is 12 amino acids. CDR3: CASRRGVTEAFF. CDR3 DNA: TGTGCCAGCAGACGGGGGGTCACTGAAGCTTTCTTT.

The chain joins TRBV27 to TRBJ2-5; 9 nucleotides match TRBD2. The CDR3 covers 14 residues. Trimming cost V 3 bases and J 4 bases; bases outside gene matches: 3. The germline V gene has CDR1 MNHEY and CDR2 SMNVEV (reference sequence). The CDR3 DNA sequence: TGTGCCAGCAGTTTTTTTAGCGGGAGAGAGACCCAGTACTTC. Its translation: CASSFFSGRETQYF.

J is TRBJ2-3 and V is TRBV10-3; 9 bases agree with TRBD2. CDR3 length: 15 amino acids. Germline V gives CDR1 ENHRY, CDR2 SYGVKD. V was pared by 3 bases and J by 5 bases, with 6 bases of the junction left unmatched. The CDR3 nucleotides read TGTGCCATCAGTGACGGGCGGGAGGGCCGAGATACGCAGTATTTT. It is translated as CAISDGREGRDTQYF.

This clonotype was observed a handful of times. The chain has TRBV21-1 and TRBJ2-3; TRBD2 is the table's D call, not checked against the DNA. TRBV21-1 is tagged as a pseudogene. The CDR3 has 17 residues. The CDR3 protein is CASSKVILAGFTDTQYF. The CDR3 DNA sequence: TGTGCCAGCAGCAAAGTTATCCTAGCGGGCTTCACAGATACGCAGTATTTT.

The chain recombines TRBV5-1 with TRBJ2-7, with 9 bases matching TRBD2. The CDR3 is 13 residues long. CDR1 is SGHRS, CDR2 YFSETQ, per germline. The J segment lost 5 bases and the V segment lost 4 bases, leaving 4 bases of the junction unmatched. The CDR3 spells CASSVAGEDEQYF. CDR3 DNA: TGCGCCAGCAGCGTAGCGGGAGAGGACGAGCAGTACTTC.

The V gene is TRBV5-1, the J gene TRBJ2-1; 7 nucleotides match TRBD1. Trimming cost V 4 bases and J 5 bases; bases outside gene matches: 9. The CDR3 runs to 15 residues. Germline assignment: CDR1 SGHRS and CDR2 YFSETQ. DNA of the CDR3: TGCGCCAGCAGCGCAAGGACAGGTACCCACAATGAGCAGTTCTTC. It specifies CASSARTGTHNEQFF.

The chain employs TRBV5-1 and TRBJ1-1; D not resolved. The CDR3 has 15 residues. The V and J ends lost 0 bases and 3 bases respectively, with 12 bases between them. Looked up from germline, CDR1 is SGHRS and CDR2 is YFSETQ. The CDR3 DNA sequence: TGCGCCAGCAGCTTGGACACACACGGGGACACTGAAGCTTTCTTT. It specifies CASSLDTHGDTEAFF. Complete variable domain (other parts from reference TRBV5-1 and TRBJ1-1): KAGVTQTPRYLIKTRGQQVTLSCSPISGHRSVSWYQQTPGQGLQFLFEYFSETQRNKGNFPGRFSGRQFSNSRSEMNVSTLELGDSALYLCASSLDTHGDTEAFFGQGTRLTVV.

This clonotype was observed a handful of times. V gene TRBV12-3 or TRBV12-4 combines with J gene TRBJ2-3, with TRBD1 matching 8 bases. The CDR3 runs 14 residues. V gave up 7 bases and J gave up 4 bases; unmatched junction bases: 7. CDR3 nucleotide sequence: TGTGCCAGCACCCTCGGACAGGGCGCAGATACGCAGTATTTT. Its protein product is CASTLGQGADTQYF.

As for this clonotype: A much larger clone lies one base from this, so it may be a read error. J is TRBJ2-1 and V is TRBV15, with no clear D. Per the germline V gene, CDR1 is LNHNV and CDR2 is YYDKDF (reference sequence). V shed 0 bases and J shed 13 bases, with 19 bases lying between them. CDR3 length: 15 residues. CDR3 coding DNA: TGTGCCACCAGCAGAGATCGGAAATCAAAAGAGACCCAGTTCTTC. This sequence encodes CATSRDRKSKETQFF.

This clonotype was observed a handful of times. The chain joins TRBV10-3 to TRBJ2-1; D may be TRBD1 or TRBD2 (5 bases each). The CDR3 runs 13 residues. Per the germline V gene, CDR1 is ENHRY and CDR2 is SYGVKD. Between the trimmed V and J ends, which lost 10 bases and 6 bases, there was a span of 16 bases. CDR3: CATLGAVLNEQFF. The CDR3 DNA reads TGTGCCACCCTCGGGGCAGTCCTCAATGAGCAGTTCTTC.

The rearrangement joins TRBV2 to TRBJ2-3; TRBD2 agrees at 13 bases. The germline V gene has CDR1 SNHLY and CDR2 FYNNEI. With V trimmed by 2 bases and J by 4 bases, 3 bases remained unmatched. The CDR3 length is 16 residues. Here the CDR3 reads CASSEPGLAGADTQYF. For the CDR3, the DNA is TGTGCCAGCAGTGAACCAGGACTAGCGGGGGCAGATACGCAGTATTTT.

There are a few counts of this clonotype. The chain couples TRBV7-2 to TRBJ2-5; 7 bases line up with TRBD1. Germline values: CDR1 SGHTA, CDR2 FQGNSA. The CDR3 is 15 amino acids. Losses at the gene ends were 3 bases for V and 3 bases for J; bases not matched to a gene: 7. The CDR3 reads CASSFIWDRKETQYF. CDR3 sequence (DNA): TGTGCCAGCAGCTTCATCTGGGACAGAAAAGAGACCCAGTACTTC. Full variable domain (rest looked up from reference TRBV7-2 and TRBJ2-5): GAGVSQSPSNKVTEKGKDVELRCDPISGHTALYWYRQSLGQGLEFLIYFQGNSAPDKSGLPSDRFSAERTGGSVSTLTIQRTQQEDSAVYLCASSFIWDRKETQYFGPGTRLLVL.

This clonotype was seen only a few times. The CDR3 is CSARRPANSPLHF. CDR3 coding DNA: TGCAGTGCTAGACGGCCAGCGAATTCACCCCTCCACTTT. The V call is TRBV20-1, the J call TRBJ1-6; D is undetermined. The ends were cut back, 2 bases at V and 7 bases at J, with 9 bases in the middle. CDR1 is DFQATT and CDR2 is SNEGSKA in the germline V gene (reference sequence). The CDR3 covers 13 residues.

The chain carries TRBV20-1 and TRBJ2-7; D not resolved. Germline V CDR1 and CDR2: DFQATT, SNEGSKA (reference sequence). There are 14 residues in the CDR3. V was shortened by 0 bases and J by 2 bases, with 11 bases between the two germline ends. In DNA form, the CDR3 reads TGCAGTGCTAGAGATTTACGGCCAACCTACGAGCAGTACTTC. It codes for CSARDLRPTYEQYF.

This clonotype was seen a handful of times. This sequence joins TRBV3-1 and TRBJ2-3; D remains unclear. The CDR3 has 15 residues. Per germline, CDR1 LGHDT and CDR2 YNNKEL (reference sequence). The germline V and J ends were trimmed by 4 bases and 0 bases, with 11 bases remaining between them. CDR3 sequence (DNA): TGTGCCAGCAGCCCCCACACCCCCAGCACAGATACGCAGTATTTT. It yields the protein CASSPHTPSTDTQYF.

A few counts support this clonotype. The gene calls are TRBV25-1 and TRBJ1-1; D gene unclear. Germline values: CDR1 MGHDK, CDR2 SYGVNS. Trimming stripped 1 base from V and 3 bases from J, with 6 bases between. The CDR3 has 13 amino acids. CDR3 residues: CASSELRYTEAFF. CDR3 nucleotides: TGTGCCAGCAGTGAATTGAGATACACTGAAGCTTTCTTT.

The V gene is TRBV20-1, the J gene TRBJ2-7, with 8 bases lining up with TRBD2. Germline V gene sequence: CDR1 DFQATT, CDR2 SNEGSKA (reference sequence). V was clipped by 3 bases and J by 3 bases; unmatched bases: 10. The CDR3 sequence is 15 residues long. The CDR3 region is CSASPHSGADYEQYF. CDR3 DNA sequence: TGCAGTGCTAGTCCCCATAGCGGGGCCGACTACGAGCAGTACTTC.

This clonotype has a handful of counts. V is TRBV9 and J is TRBJ2-5, with D uncertain. CDR1 SGDLS and CDR2 YYNGEE come from the germline V gene. The length of the CDR3 is 14 residues. The ends were cut back, 3 bases at V and 0 bases at J, with 9 bases in the middle. The CDR3 spells CASSEELYQETQYF. The CDR3 DNA reads TGTGCCAGCAGCGAGGAACTGTACCAAGAGACCCAGTACTTC.

The chain uses TRBV20-1 and TRBJ1-4; D may be TRBD1 (5 bases). V was shortened by 2 bases and J by 8 bases, with 12 bases between the two germline ends. Looked up from germline, CDR1 is DFQATT and CDR2 is SNEGSKA (reference sequence). CDR3 length: 13 amino acids. The CDR3 DNA sequence: TGCAGTGCTAGATACCTGGGGGGGGAAAAACTGTTTTTT. As protein: CSARYLGGEKLFF.

J is TRBJ2-5 and V is TRBV4-1, with TRBD2 identical over 9 bases. The germline V gene has CDR1 MGHRA and CDR2 YSYEKL. This CDR3 region has 14 residues. The junction had 5 bases not matched to a gene; V was cut back by 4 bases and J by 5 bases. CDR3: CASSRISGSETQYF. As DNA, the CDR3 is TGCGCCAGCAGCCGTATTAGCGGGAGCGAGACCCAGTACTTC.

The J gene is TRBJ2-1, the V gene TRBV3-1; 11 bases match TRBD1. Losses at the gene ends were 4 bases for V and 2 bases for J; bases not matched to a gene: 7. CDR1 and CDR2 (germline): LGHDT, YNNKEL (reference sequence). This CDR3 has 17 residues. CDR3 bases: TGTGCCAGCAGCCGAAAGACGGGACAGGGGGCCTACAATGAGCAGTTCTTC. Translated: CASSRKTGQGAYNEQFF.

This clonotype showed up just a few times. The chain has TRBV5-1 and TRBJ2-7, with no clear D. V was shortened by 2 bases and J by 0 bases, with 18 bases between the two germline ends. CDR3 length: 17 amino acids. CDR1 and CDR2 from the germline V gene are SGHRS and YFSETQ. CDR3 DNA sequence: TGCGCCAGCAGCTTTTACTCTAGTCTCTTGGGCTCCTACGAGCAGTACTTC. As protein: CASSFYSSLLGSYEQYF.

This clonotype occurred a few times. V usage is TRBV20-1 and J usage is TRBJ1-4; D possibly corresponds to TRBD1 (6 bases). Trimming pared 1 base from V and 6 bases from J, leaving 21 bases between. This CDR3 is built from 17 residues. The germline V gene has CDR1 DFQATT and CDR2 SNEGSKA (reference sequence). The CDR3 loop reads CSARGHRVSFSDEKLFF. CDR3 nucleotide sequence: TGCAGTGCTAGAGGTCACAGGGTCTCGTTCTCCGATGAAAAACTGTTTTTT.

The CDR3 DNA reads TGTGCCAGCAGCCAGGGGACACGAAGCAATCAGCCCCAGCATTTT. Residues: CASSQGTRSNQPQHF. The V and J genes are TRBV3-1 and TRBJ1-5, with a tentative D call TRBD1 (6 bases). Germline V lookup: CDR1 LGHDT, CDR2 YNNKEL (reference sequence). The CDR3 has 15 amino acids. Between the trimmed V and J ends, which lost 3 bases and 1 base, there was a span of 10 bases.